Listed below are T cell receptor beta chains from one sample, sequenced in a study of blood T cell repertoires in COVID-19. The protocol was immunoSEQ multiplex PCR, while the TCRdb copy is restricted to in-frame clones and leaves out a portion. Of about 81,000 clones in the sample, roughly 78% are singletons; the top ten hold 7.4%. Sequenced input: peripheral blood. The source of these receptors is a human donor in a cohort sampled during active COVID-19. Both conserved end residues are part of each CDR3. The order of the fields is V gene, J gene, clone size, D gene, CDR3 DNA, CDR3 protein. A D gene is named only where the DNA matches it firmly. Clone size, where shown, is once, few, many, or a class for clones that have expanded.

V: TRBV19; J: TRBJ1-2; size: NA; D: NA; DNA: TGTGCCAGTAGCAACAACAGGGCGAAGAATGGCTACACCTTC; CDR3: CASSNNRAKNGYTF
V: TRBV4-3; J: TRBJ2-7; size: NA; D: NA; DNA: TGCGCCAGCAGCCAAGAAACAGGGACATACGAGCAGTACTTC; CDR3: CASSQETGTYEQYF
V: TRBV15; J: TRBJ2-3; size: once; D: TRBD2; DNA: TGTGCCACCAGCGCCCCCGGGACTAGCGGGGGCACAGATACGCAGTATTTT; CDR3: CATSAPGTSGGTDTQYF
V: TRBV29-1; J: TRBJ1-1; size: NA; D: NA; DNA: TGCAGCGTTGAAGATCGAGGGTTT; CDR3: CSVEDRGF
V: TRBV5-1; J: TRBJ2-1; size: NA; D: NA; DNA: TGCGCCAGCAGCTTGGATGGAATAGGGAGCAATGAGCAGTTCTTC; CDR3: CASSLDGIGSNEQFF
V: TRBV3-1/TRBV3-2; J: TRBJ2-7; size: NA; D: TRBD2; DNA: TGTGCCAGCAGCCTGGTAGTGGGCGGGGGCTCCTACGAGCAGTACTTC; CDR3: CASSLVVGGGSYEQYF
V: TRBV29-1; J: TRBJ1-1; size: NA; D: NA; DNA: TGCAGCGTTGACGGGGAAACTGAAGCTTTCTTT; CDR3: CSVDGETEAFF
V: TRBV5-1; J: TRBJ2-7; size: NA; D: TRBD2; DNA: TGCGCCAGCAGCTGGCGGGAGGGTGCTGGGGACGAGCAGTACTTC; CDR3: CASSWREGAGDEQYF
V: TRBV27; J: TRBJ2-7; size: NA; D: TRBD1; DNA: TGTGCCAGCAGTCGGGACAGGACATACGAGCAGTACTTC; CDR3: CASSRDRTYEQYF
V: TRBV29-1; J: TRBJ1-6; size: NA; D: TRBD1; DNA: TGCAGCGTGAGGGACAGGGGGCTTGGATCACCCCTCCACTTT; CDR3: CSVRDRGLGSPLHF
V: TRBV4-1; J: TRBJ2-6; size: NA; D: TRBD1; DNA: TGCGCCAGCAGCCAGACTACCGGGACAGGTAATGCTGGGGCCAACGTCCTGACTTTC; CDR3: CASSQTTGTGNAGANVLTF
V: TRBV3-1/TRBV3-2; J: TRBJ2-7; size: many; D: TRBD2; DNA: TGTGCCAGCAGCCAAGGGTCGGGGGGGTACGAGCAGTACTTC; CDR3: CASSQGSGGYEQYF
V: TRBV7-8; J: TRBJ2-5; size: NA; D: TRBD1; DNA: TGTGCCAGCAGCCCCTTAGGGACAGTACAAGAGACCCAGTACTTC; CDR3: CASSPLGTVQETQYF
V: TRBV5-1; J: TRBJ2-7; size: NA; D: TRBD2; DNA: TGCGCCAGCAGCTTGGAAGTAGCGGGGGGGCCCTACGAGCAGTACTTC; CDR3: CASSLEVAGGPYEQYF